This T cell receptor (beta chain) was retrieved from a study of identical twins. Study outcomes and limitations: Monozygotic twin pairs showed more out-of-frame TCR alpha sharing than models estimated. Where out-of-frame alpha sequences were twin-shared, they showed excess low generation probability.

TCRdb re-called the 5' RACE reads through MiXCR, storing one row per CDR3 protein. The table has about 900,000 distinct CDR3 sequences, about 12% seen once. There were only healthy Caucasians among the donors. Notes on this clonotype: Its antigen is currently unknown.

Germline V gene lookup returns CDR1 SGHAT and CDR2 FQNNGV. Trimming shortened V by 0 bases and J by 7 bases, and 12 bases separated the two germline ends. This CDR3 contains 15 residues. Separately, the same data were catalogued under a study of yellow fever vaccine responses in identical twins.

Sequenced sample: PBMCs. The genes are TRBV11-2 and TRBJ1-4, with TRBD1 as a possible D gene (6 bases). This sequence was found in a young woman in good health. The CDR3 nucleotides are TGTGCCAGCAGCTTAGAGATAGGGGGACCTGAAAAACTGTTTTTT. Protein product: CASSLEIGGPEKLFF.